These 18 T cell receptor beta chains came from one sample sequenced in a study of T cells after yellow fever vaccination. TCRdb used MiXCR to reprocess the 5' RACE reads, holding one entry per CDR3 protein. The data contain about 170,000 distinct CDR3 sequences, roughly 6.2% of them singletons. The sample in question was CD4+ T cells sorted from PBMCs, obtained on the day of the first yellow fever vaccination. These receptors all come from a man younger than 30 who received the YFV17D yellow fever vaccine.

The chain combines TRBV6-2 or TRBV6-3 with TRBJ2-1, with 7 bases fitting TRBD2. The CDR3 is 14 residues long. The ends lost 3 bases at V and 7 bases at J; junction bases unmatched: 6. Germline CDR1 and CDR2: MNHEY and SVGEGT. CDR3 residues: CASSYIQGGNEQFF. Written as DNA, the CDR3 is TGTGCCAGCAGTTATATCCAGGGAGGGAATGAGCAGTTCTTC.

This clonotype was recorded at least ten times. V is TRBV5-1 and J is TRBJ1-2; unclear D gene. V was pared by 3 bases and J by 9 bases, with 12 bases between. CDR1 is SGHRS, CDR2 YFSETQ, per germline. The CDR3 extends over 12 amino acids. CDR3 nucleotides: TGCGCCAGCAGCTCGACACTCATAAGCTACACCTTC. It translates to CASSSTLISYTF. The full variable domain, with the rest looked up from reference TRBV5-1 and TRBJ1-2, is KAGVTQTPRYLIKTRGQQVTLSCSPISGHRSVSWYQQTPGQGLQFLFEYFSETQRNKGNFPGRFSGRQFSNSRSEMNVSTLELGDSALYLCASSSTLISYTFGSGTRLTVV.

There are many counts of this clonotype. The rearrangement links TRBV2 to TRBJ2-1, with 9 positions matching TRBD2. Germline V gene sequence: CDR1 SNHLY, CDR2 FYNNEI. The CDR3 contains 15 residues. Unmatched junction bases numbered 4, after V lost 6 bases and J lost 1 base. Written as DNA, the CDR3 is TGTGCCAGCAGGGATAGCGGGGGATCCTACAATGAGCAGTTCTTC. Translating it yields CASRDSGGSYNEQFF.

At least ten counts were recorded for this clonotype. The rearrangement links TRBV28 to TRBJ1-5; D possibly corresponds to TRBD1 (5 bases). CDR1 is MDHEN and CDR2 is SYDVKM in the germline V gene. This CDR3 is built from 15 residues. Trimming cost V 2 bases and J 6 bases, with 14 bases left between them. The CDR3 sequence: CASSLMGRGVQPQHF. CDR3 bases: TGTGCCAGCAGTTTAATGGGAAGAGGGGTTCAGCCCCAGCATTTT.

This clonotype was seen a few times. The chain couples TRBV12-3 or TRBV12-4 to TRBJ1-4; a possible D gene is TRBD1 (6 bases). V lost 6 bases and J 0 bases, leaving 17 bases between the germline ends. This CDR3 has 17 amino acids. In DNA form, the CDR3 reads TGTGCCAGCAGCCTCTTACAGGGACATTCAACTAATGAAAAACTGTTTTTT. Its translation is CASSLLQGHSTNEKLFF.

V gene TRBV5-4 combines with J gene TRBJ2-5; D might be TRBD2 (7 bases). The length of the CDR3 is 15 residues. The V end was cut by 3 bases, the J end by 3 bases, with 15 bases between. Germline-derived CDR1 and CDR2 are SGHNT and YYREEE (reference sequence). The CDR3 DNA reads TGTGCCAGCAGCTCGGGGGGCGCATCTGAAGAGACCCAGTACTTC. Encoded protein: CASSSGGASEETQYF. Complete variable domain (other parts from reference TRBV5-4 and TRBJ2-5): ETGVTQSPTHLIKTRGQQVTLRCSSQSGHNTVSWYQQALGQGPQFIFQYYREEENGRGNFPPRFSGLQFPNYSSELNVNALELDDSALYLCASSSGGASEETQYFGPGTRLLVL.

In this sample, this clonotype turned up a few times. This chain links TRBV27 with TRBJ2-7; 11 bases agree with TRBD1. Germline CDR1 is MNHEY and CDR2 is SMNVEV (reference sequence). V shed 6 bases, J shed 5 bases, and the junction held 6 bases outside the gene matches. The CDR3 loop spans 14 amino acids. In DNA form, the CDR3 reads TGTGCCAGCAGGGGGACAGGGGGAATCAACGAGCAGTACGTC. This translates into CASRGTGGINEQYV.

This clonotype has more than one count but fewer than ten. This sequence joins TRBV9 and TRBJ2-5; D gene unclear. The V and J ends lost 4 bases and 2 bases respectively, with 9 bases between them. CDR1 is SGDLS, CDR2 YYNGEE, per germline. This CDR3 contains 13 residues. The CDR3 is CASSLDFQETQYF. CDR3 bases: TGTGCCAGCAGCCTCGACTTTCAAGAGACCCAGTACTTC.

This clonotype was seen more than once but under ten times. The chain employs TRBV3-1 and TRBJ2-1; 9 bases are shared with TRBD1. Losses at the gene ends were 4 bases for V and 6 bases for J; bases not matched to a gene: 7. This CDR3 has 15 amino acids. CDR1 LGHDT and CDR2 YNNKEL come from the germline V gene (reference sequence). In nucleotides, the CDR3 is TGTGCCAGCAGCCGCAGGACAGGGGCCACCAATGAGCAGTTCTTC. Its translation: CASSRRTGATNEQFF.

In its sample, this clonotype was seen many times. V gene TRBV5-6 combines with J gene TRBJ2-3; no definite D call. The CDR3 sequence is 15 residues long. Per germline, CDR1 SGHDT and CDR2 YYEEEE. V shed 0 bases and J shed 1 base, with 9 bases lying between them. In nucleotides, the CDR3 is TGTGCCAGCAGCTTGGCCGGACCGGGCACAGATACGCAGTATTTT. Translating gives CASSLAGPGTDTQYF.

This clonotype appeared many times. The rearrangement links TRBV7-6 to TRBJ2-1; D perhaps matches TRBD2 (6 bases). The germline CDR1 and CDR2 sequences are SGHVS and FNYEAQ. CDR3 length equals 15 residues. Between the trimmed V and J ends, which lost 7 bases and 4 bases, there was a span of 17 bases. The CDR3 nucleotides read TGTGCCAGCACCGTCCTCGGGGGAAGGTACAATGAGCAGTTCTTC. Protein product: CASTVLGGRYNEQFF.

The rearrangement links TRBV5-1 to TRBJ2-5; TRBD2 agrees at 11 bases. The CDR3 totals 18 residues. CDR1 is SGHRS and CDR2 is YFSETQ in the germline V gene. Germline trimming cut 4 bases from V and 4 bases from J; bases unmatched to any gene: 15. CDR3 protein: CASSLQPLAGAPGETQYF. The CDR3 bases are TGCGCCAGCAGCCTGCAGCCACTAGCGGGGGCCCCGGGAGAGACCCAGTACTTC.

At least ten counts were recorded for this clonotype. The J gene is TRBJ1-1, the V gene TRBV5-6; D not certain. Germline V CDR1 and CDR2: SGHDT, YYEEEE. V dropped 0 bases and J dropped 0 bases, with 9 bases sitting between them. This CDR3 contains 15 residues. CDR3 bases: TGTGCCAGCAGCTTGGTTCCACCGATGAACACTGAAGCTTTCTTT. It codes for CASSLVPPMNTEAFF.

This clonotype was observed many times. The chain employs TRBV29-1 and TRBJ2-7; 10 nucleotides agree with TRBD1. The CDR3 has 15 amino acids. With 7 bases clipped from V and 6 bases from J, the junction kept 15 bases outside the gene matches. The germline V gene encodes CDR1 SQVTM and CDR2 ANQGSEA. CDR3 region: CSAGRDRGGSGEQYF. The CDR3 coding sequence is TGCAGCGCAGGGAGGGACAGGGGCGGGTCGGGCGAGCAGTACTTC.

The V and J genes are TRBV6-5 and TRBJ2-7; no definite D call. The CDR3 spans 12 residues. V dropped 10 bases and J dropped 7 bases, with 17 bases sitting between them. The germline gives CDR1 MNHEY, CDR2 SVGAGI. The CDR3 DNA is TGTGCCACCTTATGGGGTCCCGGGGAGCAGTACTTC. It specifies CATLWGPGEQYF.

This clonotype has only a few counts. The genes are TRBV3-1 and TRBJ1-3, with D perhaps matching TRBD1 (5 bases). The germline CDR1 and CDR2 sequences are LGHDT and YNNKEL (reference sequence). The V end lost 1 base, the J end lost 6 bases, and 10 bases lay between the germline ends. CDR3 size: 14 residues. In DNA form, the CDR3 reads TGTGCCAGCAGCCAAGGGACATTTGTAAACACCATATATTTT. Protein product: CASSQGTFVNTIYF. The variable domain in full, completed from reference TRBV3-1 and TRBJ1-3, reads DTAVSQTPKYLVTQMGNDKSIKCEQNLGHDTMYWYKQDSKKFLKIMFSYNNKELIINETVPNRFSPKSPDKAHLNLHINSLELGDSAVYFCASSQGTFVNTIYFGEGSWLTVV.

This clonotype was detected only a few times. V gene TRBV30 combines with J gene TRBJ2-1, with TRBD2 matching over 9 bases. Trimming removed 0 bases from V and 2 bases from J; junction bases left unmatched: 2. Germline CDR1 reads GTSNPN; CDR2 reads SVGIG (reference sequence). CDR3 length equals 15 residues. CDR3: CAWSVVAGAYNEQFF. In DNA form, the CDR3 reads TGTGCCTGGAGTGTAGTAGCGGGGGCCTACAATGAGCAGTTCTTC.

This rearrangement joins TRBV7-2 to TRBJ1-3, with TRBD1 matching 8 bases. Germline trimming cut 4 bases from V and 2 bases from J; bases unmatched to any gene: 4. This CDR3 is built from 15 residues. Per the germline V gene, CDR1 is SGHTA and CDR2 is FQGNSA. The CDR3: CASSSWTGTGNTIYF. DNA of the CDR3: TGTGCCAGCAGCTCCTGGACAGGGACTGGAAACACCATATATTTT.